This note documents a single T cell receptor (beta chain) sequence. As yet, its antigen is unknown. The deep-level immunoSEQ assay was used. Method: immunoSEQ multiplex PCR; TCRdb's copy keeps in-frame clones and lacks some. The table has some 2,000,000 clones, 85% to 95% seen once. This sample stems from a study of shared clonotypes between healthy human individuals. Study information: The plates for each donor numbered three CD4 naive, three CD4 memory, two CD8 naive and one CD8 memory.

Broader study findings: Larger estimated richness was generally seen in naive subsets than in memory subsets.

With 0 bases clipped from V and 4 bases from J, the junction kept 14 bases outside the gene matches. Germline-derived CDR1 and CDR2 are LGHNT and FRNRAP. The CDR3 is 19 amino acids. Positive CCR7 selection of CD45RO-negative cells yielded the naive CD8 cells, and terminally differentiated effector memory CD45RA+ cells were excluded. The V gene is TRBV12-5, the J gene TRBJ2-3; the match to TRBD2 covers 9 bases. Input material: naive CD8+ T cells sorted from blood. The receptor's source is a man aged 18 to 30 in good health. The CDR3, as DNA: TGTGCTAGTGGTTTGGTATACGCCCCATTAGCGGGAGTGTCAGATACGCAGTATTTT. This encodes CASGLVYAPLAGVSDTQYF.